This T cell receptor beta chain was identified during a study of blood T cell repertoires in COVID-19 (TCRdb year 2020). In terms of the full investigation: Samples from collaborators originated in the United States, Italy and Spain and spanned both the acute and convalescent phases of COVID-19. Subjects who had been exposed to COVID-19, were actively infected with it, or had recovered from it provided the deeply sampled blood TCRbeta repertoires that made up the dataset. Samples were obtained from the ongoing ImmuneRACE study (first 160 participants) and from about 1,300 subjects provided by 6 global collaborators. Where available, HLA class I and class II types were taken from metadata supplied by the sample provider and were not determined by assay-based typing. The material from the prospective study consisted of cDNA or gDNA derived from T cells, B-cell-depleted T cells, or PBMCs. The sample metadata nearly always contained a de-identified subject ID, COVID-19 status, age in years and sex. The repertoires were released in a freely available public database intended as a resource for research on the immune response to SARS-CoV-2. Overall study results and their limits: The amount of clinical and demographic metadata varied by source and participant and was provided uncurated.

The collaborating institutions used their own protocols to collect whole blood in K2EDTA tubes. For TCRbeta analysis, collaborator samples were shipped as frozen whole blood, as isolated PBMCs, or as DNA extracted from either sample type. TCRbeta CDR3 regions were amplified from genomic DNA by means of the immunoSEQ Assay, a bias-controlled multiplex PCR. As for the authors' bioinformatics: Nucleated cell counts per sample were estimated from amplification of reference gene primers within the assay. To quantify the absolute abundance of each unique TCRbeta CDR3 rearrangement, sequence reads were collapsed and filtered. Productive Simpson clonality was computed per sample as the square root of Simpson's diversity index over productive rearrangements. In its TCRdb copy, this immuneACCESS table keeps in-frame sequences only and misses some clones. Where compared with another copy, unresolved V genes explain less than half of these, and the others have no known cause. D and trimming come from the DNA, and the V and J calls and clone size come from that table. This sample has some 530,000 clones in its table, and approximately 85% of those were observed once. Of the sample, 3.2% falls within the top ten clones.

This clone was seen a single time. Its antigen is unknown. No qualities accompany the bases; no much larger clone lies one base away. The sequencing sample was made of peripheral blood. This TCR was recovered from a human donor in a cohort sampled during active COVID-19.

The CDR3 region reads CASRETGVYEQYF. The DNA reads as follows: TGTGCCAGCAGAGAGACAGGGGTTTACGAGCAGTACTTC. The chain joins TRBV6-5 to TRBJ2-7; the central 8 bases match TRBD1. The CDR3 runs 13 amino acids, cysteine and phenylalanine included. Only the CDR3 part of the read is kept: 39 bases, read in frame from the first base. Ends trimmed: V by 6 bases, J by 4 bases; bases unmatched to a gene: 5. CDR1 is given as MNHEY and CDR2 as SVGAGI, both from the germline V gene.